This entry describes one T cell receptor beta chain. The sample belongs to a study of cytomegalovirus exposure and HLA in healthy donors. PCR amplification relied on 60 Vbeta primers (plus 13 Jbeta primers). Using immunoSEQ multiplex PCR, the repertoire was profiled, and TCRdb retains in-frame clones only, with some absent. The sample includes 130,000 or so clones, approximately 74% of them seen just once. The germline V gene has CDR1 MNHEY and CDR2 SMNVEV (reference sequence). V trimming: 7 bases; J trimming: 6 bases; junction bases outside the gene matches: 17. The CDR3 is 18 amino acids. The TCR was taken from a man between 35 and 55 years old in good health and CMV-seropositive. The rearrangement uses TRBV27 and TRBJ2-2; TRBD2 agrees at 10 bases. The sequencing input was PBMCs. For the CDR3, the DNA is TGTGCCAGCATCCAGAGCGGGCTAGCGGGAGTCAAGGCCGGGGAGCTGTTTTTT. Translation gives CASIQSGLAGVKAGELFF.